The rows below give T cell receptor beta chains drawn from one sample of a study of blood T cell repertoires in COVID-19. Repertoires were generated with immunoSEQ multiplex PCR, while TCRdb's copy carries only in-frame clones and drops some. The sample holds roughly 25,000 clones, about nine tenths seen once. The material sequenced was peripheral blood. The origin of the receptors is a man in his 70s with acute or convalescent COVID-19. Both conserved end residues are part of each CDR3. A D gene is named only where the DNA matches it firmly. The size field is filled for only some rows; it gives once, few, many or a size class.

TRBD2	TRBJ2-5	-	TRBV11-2	TGTGCCAGCAGTATAGGAGCGGGGGCCCAAGAGACCCAGTACTTC	CASSIGAGAQETQYF
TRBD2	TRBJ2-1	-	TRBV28	TGTGCCAGCAGTTCCCTAGCGGGAGAAGTCAATGAGCAGTTCTTC	CASSSLAGEVNEQFF
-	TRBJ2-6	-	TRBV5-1	TGCGCCAGCAGCACGGACACCATCTCTGGGGCCAACGTCCTGACTTTC	CASSTDTISGANVLTF
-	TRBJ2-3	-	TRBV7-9	TGTGCCAGCAGCTTAGAAGGGAGTACAGATACGCAGTATTTT	CASSLEGSTDTQYF
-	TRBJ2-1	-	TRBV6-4	TGTGCCAGCAGTGACAAGGCAGGCTCCTACAATGAGCAGTTCTTC	CASSDKAGSYNEQFF
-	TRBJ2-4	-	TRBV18	TGTGCCAGCTCACCCTTACAGGGTTCCAAAAACATTCAGTACTTC	CASSPLQGSKNIQYF
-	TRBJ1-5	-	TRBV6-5	TGTGCCAGCAGTTTCTCACGAGGGAAGTTGCATTTT	CASSFSRGKLHF
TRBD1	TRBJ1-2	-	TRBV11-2	TGTGCCAGCAGCTTGAACAGGGGAGGTGGCTACACCTTC	CASSLNRGGGYTF
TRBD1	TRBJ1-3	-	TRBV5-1	TGCGCCAGCAGCACAGGGGGCCCTAACTCTGGAAACACCATATATTTT	CASSTGGPNSGNTIYF
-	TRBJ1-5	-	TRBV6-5	TGTGCCAGCAGCCCGGGACACCCCAATCAGCCCCAGCATTTT	CASSPGHPNQPQHF
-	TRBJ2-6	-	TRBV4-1	TGCGCCAGCCGCAACAAGGAGGGGGCGATCTCTGGGGCCAACGTCCTGACTTTC	CASRNKEGAISGANVLTF
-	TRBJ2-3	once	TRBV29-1	TGCAGCGGGTCACGGGTTGGAGGGAGCGCTAGCACAGATACGCAGTATTTT	CSGSRVGGSASTDTQYF
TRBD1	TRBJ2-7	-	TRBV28	TGTGCCAGCGGAGTAGGGGGCAGCTACGAGCAGTACTTC	CASGVGGSYEQYF
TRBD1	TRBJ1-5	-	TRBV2	TGTGCCAGCAGTGAGCCCGGGACAGACCATCAGCCCCAGCATTTT	CASSEPGTDHQPQHF
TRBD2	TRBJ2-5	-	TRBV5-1	TGCGCCAGCAGCTTGTCTAGCGGGGTGTACCAAGAGACCCAGTACTTC	CASSLSSGVYQETQYF
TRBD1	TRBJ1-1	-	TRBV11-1	TGTGCCAGCAGCCGGACAGGGCGATTCACTGAAGCTTTCTTT	CASSRTGRFTEAFF
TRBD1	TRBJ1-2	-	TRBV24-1	TGTGCCACCAGTGATTCCACCGCAGGGGGCCACACCTTC	CATSDSTAGGHTF
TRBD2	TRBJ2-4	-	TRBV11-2	TGTGCCAGCAGTGAGGTAGCGGGGACCAAAAACATTCAGTACTTC	CASSEVAGTKNIQYF
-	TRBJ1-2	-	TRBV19	TGTGCCAGTACCCCCCTGGACTCAGCTGGGGTCCATGGCTACACCTTC	CASTPLDSAGVHGYTF
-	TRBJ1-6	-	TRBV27	TGTGCCAGCAGGCGATTACAGATCCGTAGTTCACCCCTCCACTTT	CASRRLQIRSSPLHF